This TCR beta chain was recorded in a study of shared clonotypes between healthy human individuals. Profiled with immunoSEQ multiplex PCR; TCRdb holds only in-frame clones, not every one. The sample has 1 million to 1.3 million clones, roughly 74% seen once. Germline values: CDR1 ENHRY, CDR2 SYGVKD. The length of the CDR3 is 15 residues. V shed 6 bases, J shed 5 bases, and the junction held 10 bases outside the gene matches. The material sequenced was memory CD4+ T cells from PBMCs. Indicated subset: CD45RA-negative fraction. The TCR comes from a man aged 18-30 years in good health. Some clones in this sample may be carry-over from other donors' samples. The genes are TRBV10-3 and TRBJ1-1; 9 nucleotides match TRBD1. The CDR3 reads CAISRGLGQGTEAFF. In DNA form, the CDR3 reads TGTGCCATCAGCCGAGGGCTTGGACAGGGGACTGAAGCTTTCTTT.